This TCR beta chain emerged from a study of radiotherapy plus CTLA-4 blockade in lung cancer. Background on the study: Disease control reached 30% to 35%, with objective responses in under 20%. Study-wide findings and caveats: In blood, after radiotherapy plus ipilimumab, tumor-derived TCR clones expanded.

Using immunoSEQ multiplex PCR, the repertoire was profiled, and TCRdb retains in-frame clones only, with some absent. This table has approximately 81,000 clones, about four fifths appearing once. CDR1 and CDR2 from the germline V gene are MGHDK and SYGVNS. There are 15 residues in the CDR3. The germline V and J ends were trimmed by 1 base and 2 bases, with 10 bases remaining between them. Concerning this clone itself: Antigen unknown.

This TCR was recovered from a human donor with non-small cell lung cancer who had a partial response to radiotherapy plus ipilimumab. Some clones in this sample may be carry-over from other donors' samples. The rearrangement joins TRBV25-1 to TRBJ2-3, with D tentatively TRBD2 (6 bases). This specimen was peripheral blood, taken from a patient treated with radiotherapy plus ipilimumab. CDR3 sequence (DNA): TGTGCCAGCAGTGAATTGGGCGGGAACACAGATACGCAGTATTTT. It encodes CASSELGGNTDTQYF.